This T cell receptor (beta chain) was retrieved from a study of patients and donors after allogeneic stem cell transplantation. From the RT-PCR reads, TCRdb called clonotypes with MiXCR, one entry per CDR3 protein. The table lists 920,000 or so distinct CDR3 sequences, over 15% of them singletons. Per the germline V gene, CDR1 is SGHRS and CDR2 is YFSETQ. V lost 4 bases, J lost 7 bases, and 14 bases lay in between. The CDR3 consists of 14 residues. This TCR came from a human donor who was either an allogeneic HSCT recipient or a stem cell or donor lymphocyte infusion donor (not recorded which). It is not recorded whose cells these are; they may come from a transplant donor. This rearrangement joins TRBV5-1 to TRBJ1-4; D may be TRBD1 (6 bases). Sequences were obtained from blood, either unsorted or a sorted T cell fraction (not recorded which). This CDR3 is CASSPSQGGEKLFF. The CDR3 DNA follows: TGCGCCAGCAGCCCTTCACAGGGCGGTGAAAAACTGTTTTTT.